The sequence of this T cell receptor (beta chain) was determined in a study of CD8 T cells in ankylosing spondylitis. Study-wide results and limits: Made up of under 10 highly homologous variants, a TCR beta motif appeared characteristic of ankylosing spondylitis blood.

As the method for making TCR beta libraries, quantitative 5'-RACE with molecular barcodes was used. TCRdb analysed the 5' RACE reads with MiXCR anew, one entry per CDR3 protein. Of about 450,000 distinct CDR3 sequences listed, about 24% are singletons. Turning to this clonotype: Its antigen is unidentified.

The CDR3 has 12 amino acids. V was clipped by 0 bases and J by 6 bases, with 7 bases between them. CDR1 is SGDLS and CDR2 is YYNGEE in the germline V gene. The TCR comes from a male donor with ankylosing spondylitis. The genes are TRBV9 and TRBJ2-7, with D unresolved. Sequenced sample: blood, either unsorted or a sorted T cell fraction (not recorded which). The CDR3 DNA reads TGTGCCAGCAGCGTAGCAAGGGTCGAGCAGTACGTC. As protein: CASSVARVEQYV.